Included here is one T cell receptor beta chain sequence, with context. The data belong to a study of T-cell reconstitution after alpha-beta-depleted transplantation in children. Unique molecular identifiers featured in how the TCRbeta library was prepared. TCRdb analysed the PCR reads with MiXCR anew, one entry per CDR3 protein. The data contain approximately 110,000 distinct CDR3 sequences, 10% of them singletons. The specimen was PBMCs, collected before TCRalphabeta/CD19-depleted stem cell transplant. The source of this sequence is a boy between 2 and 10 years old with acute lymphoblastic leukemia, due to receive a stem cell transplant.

The CDR3 DNA sequence: TGTGCCAGCATGGGGCAGGGGTTGATCTATGGCTACACCTTC. Encoded protein: CASMGQGLIYGYTF. The chain is built from TRBV2 and TRBJ1-2; D is possibly TRBD1 (6 bases). CDR3 length: 14 residues. Between the trimmed V and J ends, which lost 7 bases and 4 bases, there was a span of 16 bases. Germline loops: CDR1 SNHLY, CDR2 FYNNEI.